There are many counts of the clone carrying this T cell receptor beta chain. Its target is unknown. The data are from a study of T cells after yellow fever vaccination. Study-level findings and limits: When the response was secondary, it was weaker but reached its peak faster, day 5 versus 15. Highly abundant clonotypes carried over from the bulk population could end up in FACS-sorted repertoires as contaminants. Post-booster repertoires contained most primary-vaccination clones again (approximately 97% CD4, about 90% CD8). Clonotypes found in both CD4 and CD8 compartments made up a small share.

CDR1 is MNHNS and CDR2 is SASEGT in the germline V gene. There are 16 residues in the CDR3. V was pared by 6 bases and J by 0 bases, with 7 bases of the junction left unmatched. Each CDR3 protein is one row after TCRdb ran MiXCR on the 5' RACE reads. The sample has approximately 580,000 distinct CDR3 sequences; 17% are singletons. This sample comprised PBMCs, obtained about 5 days after the first yellow fever vaccination. This sequence joins TRBV6-1 and TRBJ2-7; TRBD1 aligns across 11 bases. The clonotype originates from a man between 18 and 29 years old who received the YFV17D yellow fever vaccine. The CDR3 nucleotides are TGTGCCAGCAGACCTTCCGGGACAGGGGGCTCCTACGAGCAGTACGTC. Encoded protein: CASRPSGTGGSYEQYV.